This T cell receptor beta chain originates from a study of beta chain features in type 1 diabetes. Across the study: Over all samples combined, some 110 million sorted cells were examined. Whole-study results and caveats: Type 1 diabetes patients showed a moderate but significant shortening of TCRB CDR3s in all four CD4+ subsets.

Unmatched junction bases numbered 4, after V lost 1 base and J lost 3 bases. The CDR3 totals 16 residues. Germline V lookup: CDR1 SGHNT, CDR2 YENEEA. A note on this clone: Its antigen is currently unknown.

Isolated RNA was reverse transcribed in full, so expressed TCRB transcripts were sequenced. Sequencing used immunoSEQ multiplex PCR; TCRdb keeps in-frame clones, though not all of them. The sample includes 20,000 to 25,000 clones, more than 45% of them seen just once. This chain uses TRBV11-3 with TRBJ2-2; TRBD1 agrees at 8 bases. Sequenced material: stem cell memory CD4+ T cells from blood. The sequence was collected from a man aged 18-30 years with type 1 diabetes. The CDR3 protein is CASSLGGQEHTGELFF. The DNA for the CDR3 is TGTGCCAGCAGCTTAGGGGGACAGGAACACACCGGGGAGCTGTTTTTT.